A single sample is the source of the 22 T cell receptor beta chains below, sequenced in a study of cytomegalovirus exposure and HLA in healthy donors. The PCR had 60 Vbeta and 13 Jbeta primers. Generated by immunoSEQ multiplex PCR, the TCRdb table keeps only in-frame clones and is missing some. The sample lists over 80,000 clones; about 81% were seen once. Sequenced input: PBMCs. The source is a man in his forties in good health and CMV-seropositive.

The chain links TRBV29-1 to TRBJ2-2; 9 nucleotides agree with TRBD1. Trimming took 3 bases from V and 3 from J; bases not matched to a gene: 2. CDR1 and CDR2 (germline): SQVTM, ANQGSEA. The CDR3 has 14 amino acids. CDR3 sequence: CSVEDRGYTGELFF. The DNA for the CDR3 is TGCAGCGTTGAGGACAGGGGTTACACCGGGGAGCTGTTTTTT.

The rearrangement joins TRBV2 to TRBJ1-4, with TRBD1 matching over 7 bases. J gave up 4 bases and V 6 bases, and 5 bases lay outside the gene matches. CDR3 length: 14 amino acids. The germline CDR1 and CDR2 sequences are SNHLY and FYNNEI. CDR3 sequence: CASSQGQRNEKLFF. Written as DNA, the CDR3 is TGTGCCAGCAGCCAGGGACAGCGTAATGAAAAACTGTTTTTT.

This rearrangement joins TRBV19 to TRBJ1-2, with D unclear. CDR1 and CDR2 from the germline V gene are LNHDA and SQIVND (reference sequence). CDR3 length: 14 amino acids. V gave up 4 bases and J gave up 3 bases, with 12 bases separating them. The DNA for the CDR3 is TGTGCCAGTAGTACAGCAGGTTCTGACTATGGCTACACCTTC. Encoded protein: CASSTAGSDYGYTF.

The V call is TRBV27, the J call TRBJ1-5; D gene unclear. From germline, CDR1 is MNHEY and CDR2 SMNVEV (reference sequence). This CDR3 comprises 13 residues. The V and J ends lost 5 bases and 3 bases respectively, with 8 bases between them. CDR3 amino acids: CASSVTYNQPQHF. CDR3 DNA sequence: TGTGCCAGCAGTGTGACATACAATCAGCCCCAGCATTTT.

This clone was observed a handful of times. This sequence joins TRBV5-1 and TRBJ2-2; 7 nucleotides match TRBD1. Looked up from germline, CDR1 is SGHRS and CDR2 is YFSETQ. V lost 4 bases and J lost 4; bases outside the gene matches: 7. The CDR3 contains 15 residues. The CDR3 DNA sequence: TGCGCCAGCAGCATCCAGGGACAGCCCACCGGGGAGCTGTTTTTT. Translation: CASSIQGQPTGELFF.

The rearrangement joins TRBV5-1 to TRBJ1-1, with D possibly matching TRBD1 (5 bases). The germline V gene has CDR1 SGHRS and CDR2 YFSETQ. Trimming shortened V by 7 bases and J by 4 bases, and 17 bases separated the two germline ends. The CDR3 spans 14 residues. The CDR3 DNA reads as TGCGCCAGCTCCCCCGGGGGGGTATCCACTGAAGCTTTCTTT. The encoded protein is CASSPGGVSTEAFF.

The chain uses TRBV25-1 and TRBJ2-5; D remains unclear. The CDR3 loop spans 12 amino acids. CDR1 is MGHDK, CDR2 SYGVNS, per germline. The germline V and J ends were trimmed by 3 bases and 4 bases, with 6 bases remaining between them. In DNA, the CDR3 is TGTGCCAGCAGTGACCTAGGAGAGACCCAGTACTTC. Translation: CASSDLGETQYF.

V gene TRBV7-3 combines with J gene TRBJ2-3, with 7 nucleotides matching TRBD2. V dropped 5 bases and J dropped 4; count of bases not matched to a gene: 12. The CDR3 spans 16 residues. CDR1 and CDR2 from the germline V gene are SGHTA and FQGTGA. This CDR3 is CASSRWAGVSPDTQYF. CDR3 nucleotides: TGTGCCAGCAGCCGATGGGCGGGGGTGAGCCCAGATACGCAGTATTTT.

The chain links TRBV5-1 to TRBJ2-3; weak D call: TRBD2 (6 bases). This CDR3 spans 14 amino acids. CDR1 SGHRS and CDR2 YFSETQ come from the germline V gene. The germline V and J ends were trimmed by 0 bases and 1 base, with 6 bases remaining between them. The CDR3 DNA follows: TGCGCCAGCAGCTTGGGGGAGGGCACAGATACGCAGTATTTT. Amino acids: CASSLGEGTDTQYF.

This chain joins TRBV6-1 and TRBJ2-5, with 8 bases fitting TRBD2. Germline V gives CDR1 MNHNS, CDR2 SASEGT. J lost 1 base, V lost 2 bases, and 3 bases had no gene match. The length of the CDR3 is 15 residues. The CDR3 is CASSEQRGPQETQYF. Written as DNA, the CDR3 is TGTGCCAGCAGTGAACAGCGGGGGCCCCAAGAGACCCAGTACTTC.

The genes are TRBV6-1 and TRBJ1-1; no reliable D call. V was shortened by 4 bases and J by 7 bases, with 7 bases between the two germline ends. The CDR3 is made up of 11 amino acids. Germline lookup yields CDR1 MNHNS and CDR2 SASEGT. CDR3 bases: TGTGCCAGCAGTGTACAAGTTGAAGCTTTCTTT. Its protein product is CASSVQVEAFF.

This chain connects TRBV5-1 to TRBJ2-7, with D possibly matching TRBD1 (6 bases). V lost 3 bases and J 4 bases, leaving 11 bases between the germline ends. CDR3 size: 13 residues. Germline V gene sequence: CDR1 SGHRS, CDR2 YFSETQ. The CDR3 coding sequence is TGCGCCAGCAGCTCGACAGGAGCTTACGAGCAGTACTTC. Protein sequence: CASSSTGAYEQYF. The full variable domain, in which reference TRBV5-1 and TRBJ2-7 provide the parts outside the CDR3, is KAGVTQTPRYLIKTRGQQVTLSCSPISGHRSVSWYQQTPGQGLQFLFEYFSETQRNKGNFPGRFSGRQFSNSRSEMNVSTLELGDSALYLCASSSTGAYEQYFGPGTRLTVT.

V usage is TRBV14 and J usage is TRBJ2-7; TRBD2 is a possible D gene (6 bases). Germline assignment: CDR1 SGHDN and CDR2 FVKESK. This CDR3 spans 14 amino acids. V dropped 4 bases and J dropped 1 base, with 11 bases sitting between them. CDR3 sequence: CASSLGGKSYEQYF. The DNA for the CDR3 is TGTGCCAGCAGCCTCGGAGGGAAATCCTACGAGCAGTACTTC.

The CDR3, as DNA: TGTGCCAGCACTACAGGACGACAATATAGCAATCAGCCCCAGCATTTT. This sequence encodes CASTTGRQYSNQPQHF. The chain joins TRBV21-1 to TRBJ1-5; TRBD1 is the table's D call, not checked against the DNA. TRBV21-1 is a documented pseudogene. This CDR3 is built from 16 residues.

This rearrangement joins TRBV2 to TRBJ2-2; D remains unclear. The CDR3 sequence is 14 residues long. Germline CDR1 and CDR2: SNHLY and FYNNEI. V shed 5 bases and J shed 0 bases, with 7 bases lying between them. For the CDR3, the DNA is TGTGCCAGCAGTATAAAGCCGAACACCGGGGAGCTGTTTTTT. It encodes CASSIKPNTGELFF.

This chain links TRBV10-1 with TRBJ1-1; TRBD1 agrees at 7 bases. From germline, CDR1 is WNHNN and CDR2 SYGVQD (reference sequence). This CDR3 has 13 residues. V trimming: 3 bases; J trimming: 4 bases; junction bases outside the gene matches: 2. Written as DNA, the CDR3 is TGCGCCAGCAGTGAACAGGGGATCACTGAAGCTTTCTTT. This encodes CASSEQGITEAFF.

The chain is built from TRBV2 and TRBJ2-7; the D is unclear. Trimming pared 5 bases from V and 5 bases from J, leaving 13 bases between. Germline V CDR1 and CDR2: SNHLY, FYNNEI. This CDR3 has 13 amino acids. The CDR3 DNA is TGTGCCAGCAGTCCGGCCCGCGGTCACGAGCAGTACTTC. This translates into CASSPARGHEQYF.

The rearrangement uses TRBV21-1 and TRBJ1-4; the table's D call, TRBD1, has no DNA check behind it. TRBV21-1 is labeled a pseudogene. The CDR3 runs to 13 residues. The CDR3 sequence: CASSRQANEKLFF. Here the CDR3 DNA reads TGTGCCAGCAGCAGGCAAGCTAATGAAAAACTGTTTTTT.

The chain uses TRBV27 and TRBJ1-5; the match to TRBD1 covers 9 bases. The CDR3 extends over 16 amino acids. V shed 4 bases and J 2 bases; nucleotides not matched to a gene: 6. The germline V gene has CDR1 MNHEY and CDR2 SMNVEV (reference sequence). CDR3 residues: CASSSWTGVGNQPQHF. CDR3 DNA sequence: TGTGCCAGCAGTTCCTGGACAGGGGTGGGCAATCAGCCCCAGCATTTT.

Only one count was recorded for this clone. The CDR3: CASSSPGGGGAETQYF. CDR3 sequence (DNA): TGTGCCAGCAGCTCCCCGGGGGGCGGGGGGGCAGAGACCCAGTACTTC. The chain carries TRBV7-2 and TRBJ2-5; 9 positions match TRBD2. The CDR3 loop spans 16 amino acids. In germline, CDR1 is SGHTA, CDR2 FQGNSA. V shed 4 bases, J shed 4 bases, and the junction held 10 bases outside the gene matches.

This clone is a singleton in its sample. This chain joins TRBV12-5 and TRBJ2-7; maybe TRBD2 (5 bases). This CDR3 spans 15 amino acids. From germline, CDR1 is LGHNT and CDR2 FRNRAP. The ends were cut back, 4 bases at V and 3 bases at J, with 16 bases in the middle. CDR3 coding DNA: TGTGCTAGTGGTTCCCGCCTCCGGGGAATCTACGAGCAGTACTTC. It translates to CASGSRLRGIYEQYF.

The chain employs TRBV18 and TRBJ2-2, with TRBD2 matching over 8 bases. V lost 6 bases to trimming and J lost 4 bases; unmatched junction nucleotides: 4. The CDR3 length is 14 residues. Germline values: CDR1 KGHSH, CDR2 LQKENI. CDR3 residues: CASSPAGGTGELFF. CDR3 nucleotide sequence: TGTGCCAGCTCCCCCGCGGGGGGCACCGGGGAGCTGTTTTTT.